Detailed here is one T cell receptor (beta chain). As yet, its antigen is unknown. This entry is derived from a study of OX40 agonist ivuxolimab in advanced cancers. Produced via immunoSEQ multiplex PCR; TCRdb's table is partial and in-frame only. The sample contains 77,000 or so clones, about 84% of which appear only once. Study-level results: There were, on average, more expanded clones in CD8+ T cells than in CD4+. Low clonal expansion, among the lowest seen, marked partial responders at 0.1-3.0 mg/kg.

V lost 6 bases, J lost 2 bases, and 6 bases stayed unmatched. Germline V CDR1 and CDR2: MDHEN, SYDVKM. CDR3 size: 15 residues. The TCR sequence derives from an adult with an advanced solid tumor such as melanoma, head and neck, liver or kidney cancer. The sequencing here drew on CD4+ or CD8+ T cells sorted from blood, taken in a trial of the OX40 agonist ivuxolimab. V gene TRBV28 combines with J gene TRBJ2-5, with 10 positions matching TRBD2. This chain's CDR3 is CASSSGGASQETQYF. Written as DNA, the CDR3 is TGTGCCAGCAGCAGCGGGGGGGCCTCTCAAGAGACCCAGTACTTC.